This is a list of T cell receptor beta chains from one sample in a study of vaccination and CD4 T cells after COVID-19. These receptors are not linked to any known antigen. TCRdb analysed the PCR reads with MiXCR anew, one entry per CDR3 protein. Among 6,000 to 9,000 distinct CDR3 sequences listed, less than 30% were seen once. Sequenced here: CD4+ T cells from blood, cultured in vitro, sampled after SARS-CoV-2 vaccination. All receptors come from a human donor who had recovered from COVID-19. Each CDR3 is given with its conserved first and last residue. The D gene is left open where the match is weak. The size entry is marked missing in some rows and otherwise reads once, few, many or a size class.

d_gene: TRBD2
v_gene: TRBV27
abundance: NA
j_gene: TRBJ2-1
CDR3nt: TGTGCCAGCAGTTTATATGGGCGAGGACTAGCGGGACGCGATGAGCAGTTCTTC
CDR3aa: CASSLYGRGLAGRDEQFF

d_gene: NA
v_gene: TRBV7-2
abundance: NA
j_gene: TRBJ2-7
CDR3nt: TGTGCCAGCAGCGTTCGAGGAGGCCAGGAGCAGTACTTC
CDR3aa: CASSVRGGQEQYF

d_gene: NA
v_gene: TRBV29-1
abundance: medium-sized
j_gene: TRBJ2-5
CDR3nt: TGCAGCGTTGGGGATTTAGTGGCGGGACAAGAGACCCAGTACTTC
CDR3aa: CSVGDLVAGQETQYF

d_gene: NA
v_gene: TRBV27
abundance: medium-sized
j_gene: TRBJ1-6
CDR3nt: TGTGCCAGCAGGGGGGGCGAGGGGAATTCACCCCTCCACTTT
CDR3aa: CASRGGEGNSPLHF

d_gene: NA
v_gene: TRBV24-1
abundance: NA
j_gene: TRBJ2-7
CDR3nt: TGTGCCACCAGTGATTTGCATGGAGGGGCCTACGAGCAGTACTTC
CDR3aa: CATSDLHGGAYEQYF

d_gene: TRBD1
v_gene: TRBV28
abundance: NA
j_gene: TRBJ1-5
CDR3nt: TGTGCCAGCAGCGGGACAGGGGGTCAAGGCGCCACTCAGCCCCAGCATTTT
CDR3aa: CASSGTGGQGATQPQHF

d_gene: NA
v_gene: TRBV7-3
abundance: NA
j_gene: TRBJ2-1
CDR3nt: TGTGCCAGCAGCTTCGGGGGAAACAATGAGCAGTTCTTC
CDR3aa: CASSFGGNNEQFF

d_gene: TRBD2
v_gene: TRBV29-1
abundance: NA
j_gene: TRBJ2-2
CDR3nt: TGCAGCGTTTCCAGACAGGGACTAGCGGGAGTCGGGGAGCTGTTTTTT
CDR3aa: CSVSRQGLAGVGELFF

d_gene: NA
v_gene: TRBV20-1
abundance: medium-sized
j_gene: TRBJ2-5
CDR3nt: TGCAGTGCCCCCAGGGGTCAGTACCAAGAGACCCAGTACTTC
CDR3aa: CSAPRGQYQETQYF

d_gene: NA
v_gene: TRBV12-3/TRBV12-4
abundance: once
j_gene: TRBJ1-2
CDR3nt: TGTGCCAGCAGCCCTGAAAGGGGGTATGGCTACACCTTC
CDR3aa: CASSPERGYGYTF

d_gene: NA
v_gene: TRBV5-6
abundance: few
j_gene: TRBJ1-2
CDR3nt: TGTGCCAGCAGCTCTGGCCTAGGGGGCTACACCTTC
CDR3aa: CASSSGLGGYTF

d_gene: NA
v_gene: TRBV24-1
abundance: NA
j_gene: TRBJ2-1
CDR3nt: TGTGCCACCAGTGATCCGGGGGGGCAGGGGGCGATTGATGAGCAGTTCTTC
CDR3aa: CATSDPGGQGAIDEQFF

d_gene: TRBD1
v_gene: TRBV24-1
abundance: few
j_gene: TRBJ2-7
CDR3nt: TGTGCCACCAGTGGTCGTGACAGGGGGCAGGGCTCCTACGAGCAGTACTTC
CDR3aa: CATSGRDRGQGSYEQYF

d_gene: TRBD2
v_gene: TRBV12-3/TRBV12-4
abundance: few
j_gene: TRBJ2-5
CDR3nt: TGTGCCAGCAGTTCTAGTAGCGGGAGAAAAGAGACCCAGTACTTC
CDR3aa: CASSSSSGRKETQYF

d_gene: TRBD1
v_gene: TRBV6-1
abundance: large
j_gene: TRBJ2-5
CDR3nt: TGTGCCAGCAGCCCGAGGACAGGGGGCGAGACCCAGTACTTC
CDR3aa: CASSPRTGGETQYF

d_gene: NA
v_gene: TRBV29-1
abundance: once
j_gene: TRBJ2-7
CDR3nt: TGCAGCGTTGGGGGGGCGGTAGCCTACGAGCAGTACTTC
CDR3aa: CSVGGAVAYEQYF

d_gene: TRBD1
v_gene: TRBV7-8
abundance: few
j_gene: TRBJ1-5
CDR3nt: TGTGCCAGCAGCTTCCGGACAGGGGTGGAACAGCCCCAGCATTTT
CDR3aa: CASSFRTGVEQPQHF

d_gene: TRBD1
v_gene: TRBV28
abundance: NA
j_gene: TRBJ1-3
CDR3nt: TGTGCCAGCAGAGTCGCGGACAGGGGCCCTGGAAACACCATATATTTT
CDR3aa: CASRVADRGPGNTIYF

d_gene: NA
v_gene: TRBV20-1
abundance: few
j_gene: TRBJ2-7
CDR3nt: TGCAGTGCTAAAGGGGCCCCAACCTACTACGAGCAGTACTTC
CDR3aa: CSAKGAPTYYEQYF

d_gene: TRBD1
v_gene: TRBV28
abundance: once
j_gene: TRBJ2-1
CDR3nt: TGTGCCAGCAGGTCCGGACAGGGTACCTACAATGAGCAGTTCTTC
CDR3aa: CASRSGQGTYNEQFF

d_gene: NA
v_gene: TRBV20-1
abundance: few
j_gene: TRBJ2-1
CDR3nt: TGCAGTGCTAGAGGGACACGCCGGGGTGAGCAGTTCTTC
CDR3aa: CSARGTRRGEQFF

d_gene: NA
v_gene: TRBV10-1
abundance: few
j_gene: TRBJ1-2
CDR3nt: TGCGCCAGCAGTGAGTCGGTTGTGGACGGCTACACCTTC
CDR3aa: CASSESVVDGYTF

d_gene: NA
v_gene: TRBV15
abundance: medium-sized
j_gene: TRBJ1-2
CDR3nt: TGTGCCACCAGCAGAGATGCGGGGGTAATTGGCTACACCTTC
CDR3aa: CATSRDAGVIGYTF

d_gene: NA
v_gene: TRBV5-6
abundance: NA
j_gene: TRBJ1-5
CDR3nt: TGTGCCAGCAGCTTGGGGCTCAATCAGCCCCAGCATTTT
CDR3aa: CASSLGLNQPQHF

d_gene: NA
v_gene: TRBV10-3
abundance: few
j_gene: TRBJ2-5
CDR3nt: TGTGCCATCAGACCGGGGGGCCTAGGAGAGACCCAGTACTTC
CDR3aa: CAIRPGGLGETQYF

d_gene: TRBD1
v_gene: TRBV19
abundance: NA
j_gene: TRBJ2-7
CDR3nt: TGTGCCAGTAGTATAGCCTCTCCGGGACAGGGTTCCGAGCAGTACTTC
CDR3aa: CASSIASPGQGSEQYF

d_gene: NA
v_gene: TRBV20-1
abundance: medium-sized
j_gene: TRBJ1-2
CDR3nt: TGCAGTGCTAGAGACCCTATGAGGAGGGACTATGGCTACACCTTC
CDR3aa: CSARDPMRRDYGYTF

d_gene: TRBD1
v_gene: TRBV4-1
abundance: few
j_gene: TRBJ2-5
CDR3nt: TGCGCCAGCAGCCAAGCAGCTGACAGGGTCCAAGAGACCCAGTACTTC
CDR3aa: CASSQAADRVQETQYF